A selection of T cell receptor beta chains follows, all from one sample in a study of spatial heterogeneity in lung cancer. TCRdb redid the calling of the 5' RACE reads with MiXCR, one entry per CDR3 protein. This table holds 6,000 or so distinct CDR3 sequences, about 17% found once. Here the sequenced sample was lung tumor tissue, taken at surgery. These receptors all come from a male donor with early-stage non-small cell lung cancer. Each CDR3 is given with its conserved first and last residue. A D gene is named only where the DNA matches it firmly. Size tells how often a clone was seen (once, few, many) or the class of an expanded clone, and some rows leave it out.

CDR3 length	clone size	D gene	V gene	J gene	CDR3 protein	CDR3 DNA
17	many	.	TRBV24-1	TRBJ1-1	CATSDLLGARENTEAFF	TGTGCCACCAGTGATTTGCTCGGGGCCAGGGAGAACACTGAAGCTTTCTTT
14	few	.	TRBV20-1	TRBJ2-7	CSASRQVSSYEQYF	TGCAGTGCTAGTCGACAGGTGAGCTCCTACGAGCAGTACTTC
14	once	TRBD2	TRBV19	TRBJ2-3	CASRKAGGTDTQYF	TGTGCCAGTAGAAAAGCGGGGGGCACAGATACGCAGTATTTT
14	medium-sized	.	TRBV4-2	TRBJ2-7	CASSQAGGEGEQYF	TGTGCCAGCAGCCAAGCGGGGGGCGAGGGCGAGCAGTACTTC
14	.	TRBD2	TRBV28	TRBJ2-5	CASSLAGVQETQYF	TGTGCCAGCAGTTTAGCGGGAGTCCAAGAGACCCAGTACTTC
15	many	.	TRBV20-1	TRBJ2-2	CSASTRRESTGELFF	TGCAGTGCTAGTACGAGGAGGGAAAGCACCGGGGAGCTGTTTTTT
13	large	.	TRBV27	TRBJ2-5	CASSLRRQETQYF	TGTGCCAGCAGTTTGAGGCGGCAAGAGACCCAGTACTTC
17	medium-sized	.	TRBV4-2	TRBJ1-6	CASSQDRAGQTNSPLHF	TGTGCCAGCAGCCAAGATCGGGCGGGACAAACTAATTCACCCCTCCACTTT
16	medium-sized	.	TRBV6-1	TRBJ1-2	CASSEESRGEDYGYTF	TGTGCCAGCAGTGAAGAATCCCGGGGAGAGGACTATGGCTACACCTTC
14	.	.	TRBV7-2	TRBJ2-2	CASSFSGGNGELFF	TGTGCCAGCAGCTTCTCCGGGGGAAACGGGGAGCTGTTTTTT
13	many	.	TRBV20-1	TRBJ1-6	CSASEHNNSPLHF	TGCAGTGCTAGTGAGCACAATAATTCACCCCTCCACTTT
12	many	.	TRBV24-1	TRBJ2-2	CATSVNTGELFF	TGTGCCACCAGTGTCAACACCGGGGAGCTGTTTTTT
16	.	.	TRBV30	TRBJ2-3	CACLAQGLAATDTQYF	TGTGCCTGCCTCGCGCAGGGGCTAGCGGCAACAGATACGCAGTATTTT
14	few	.	TRBV7-2	TRBJ1-1	CASSLVGAEIGAFF	TGTGCCAGCAGCTTAGTGGGGGCTGAAATAGGAGCTTTCTTT
14	medium-sized	.	TRBV9	TRBJ1-1	CASSVGPQNTEAFF	TGTGCCAGCAGCGTAGGCCCCCAGAACACTGAAGCTTTCTTT
13	.	.	TRBV4-2	TRBJ1-5	CASSHRLDEPQHF	TGTGCCAGCAGCCATCGTTTAGACGAGCCCCAGCATTTT
14	medium-sized	.	TRBV11-3	TRBJ1-4	CASSLAQGGEKLFF	TGTGCCAGCAGCTTAGCACAGGGTGGTGAAAAACTGTTTTTT
15	.	.	TRBV5-6	TRBJ2-1	CASERRLQPYNEQFF	TGTGCCAGCGAACGGAGGCTGCAGCCCTACAATGAGCAGTTCTTC
15	medium-sized	.	TRBV5-4	TRBJ1-1	CASSPPRARDTEAFF	TGTGCCAGCAGCCCCCCGCGGGCAAGGGACACTGAAGCTTTCTTT
12	many	.	TRBV6-2/TRBV6-3	TRBJ2-3	CASSSSTDTQYF	TGTGCCAGCAGTTCCAGCACAGATACGCAGTATTTT
14	medium-sized	.	TRBV2	TRBJ2-7	CASSDLVATDEQYF	TGTGCCAGCAGTGACTTAGTAGCGACCGACGAGCAGTACTTC
17	medium-sized	.	TRBV24-1	TRBJ1-5	CATRHSPPAGLAQPQHF	TGTGCCACCAGGCATTCCCCTCCGGCAGGGCTGGCCCAGCCCCAGCATTTT
14	many	.	TRBV18	TRBJ2-4	CASSPNRAKNIQYF	TGTGCCAGCTCACCGAACCGGGCCAAAAACATTCAGTACTTC
13	many	.	TRBV19	TRBJ2-2	CASSGTLAGELFF	TGTGCCAGTAGTGGCACGTTGGCTGGGGAGCTGTTTTTT
14	.	.	TRBV11-2	TRBJ2-2	CASSFGSSSGELFF	TGTGCCAGCAGCTTCGGTTCAAGTTCCGGGGAGCTGTTTTTT
14	many	.	TRBV12-3/TRBV12-4	TRBJ2-5	CASSLCPPQETQYF	TGTGCCAGCAGTTTATGTCCACCCCAAGAGACCCAGTACTTC
16	once	.	TRBV7-6	TRBJ2-3	CASSPGGGRSTDTQYF	TGTGCCAGCAGCCCGGGAGGGGGCCGAAGCACAGATACGCAGTATTTT
17	medium-sized	TRBD2	TRBV7-6	TRBJ2-2	CASSLVLAGDGTGELFF	TGTGCCAGCAGCTTAGTACTAGCGGGAGACGGCACCGGGGAGCTGTTTTTT
10	many	.	TRBV29-1	TRBJ2-3	CSVVPDTQYF	TGCAGCGTTGTACCCGATACGCAGTATTTT
14	medium-sized	.	TRBV12-3/TRBV12-4	TRBJ1-4	CASSPGTLNEKLFF	TGTGCCAGCAGTCCCGGGACACTTAATGAAAAACTGTTTTTT
12	hyperexpanded	.	TRBV14	TRBJ2-7	CASSQARYEQYF	TGTGCCAGCAGCCAAGCCCGATACGAGCAGTACTTC
16	medium-sized	TRBD2	TRBV20-1	TRBJ2-7	CSARGVVAGYTYEQYF	TGCAGTGCTAGAGGGGTTGTAGCGGGCTATACCTACGAGCAGTACTTC
14	few	.	TRBV29-1	TRBJ2-1	CSVDRPWSDNEQFF	TGCAGCGTTGATCGTCCCTGGAGTGACAATGAGCAGTTCTTC
16	.	TRBD1	TRBV27	TRBJ1-1	CASSLRGRDRNTEAFF	TGTGCCAGCAGTTTAAGGGGCCGGGACAGGAACACTGAAGCTTTCTTT
13	medium-sized	.	TRBV27	TRBJ1-6	CASRGGGGSPLHF	TGTGCCAGCAGGGGGGGAGGCGGTTCACCCCTCCACTTT
15	medium-sized	TRBD1	TRBV15	TRBJ2-4	CATSRSRTGGNIQYF	TGTGCCACCAGCAGATCCAGGACAGGGGGAAACATTCAGTACTTC
14	few	.	TRBV6-5	TRBJ2-7	CASSRDLSSYEQYF	TGTGCCAGCAGTCGGGACTTAAGCTCCTACGAGCAGTACTTC
15	.	.	TRBV5-1	TRBJ1-1	CASSLQAPGNTEAFF	TGCGCCAGCAGCTTGCAGGCTCCCGGGAACACTGAAGCTTTCTTT
13	large	.	TRBV19	TRBJ1-5	CASSRRGNQPQHF	TGTGCCAGTAGTAGGAGAGGGAATCAGCCCCAGCATTTT
14	.	TRBD1	TRBV7-2	TRBJ2-3	CVSSLDRAADRQYF	TGTGTCAGCAGCCTGGACAGGGCGGCAGATAGGCAGTATTTT
16	medium-sized	TRBD1	TRBV3-1	TRBJ1-6	CASSQEDRGDNSPLHF	TGTGCCAGCAGCCAAGAAGACAGGGGAGATAATTCACCCCTCCACTTT
13	medium-sized	.	TRBV29-1	TRBJ2-5	CSVEAPWEETQYF	TGCAGCGTTGAGGCCCCCTGGGAAGAGACCCAGTACTTC